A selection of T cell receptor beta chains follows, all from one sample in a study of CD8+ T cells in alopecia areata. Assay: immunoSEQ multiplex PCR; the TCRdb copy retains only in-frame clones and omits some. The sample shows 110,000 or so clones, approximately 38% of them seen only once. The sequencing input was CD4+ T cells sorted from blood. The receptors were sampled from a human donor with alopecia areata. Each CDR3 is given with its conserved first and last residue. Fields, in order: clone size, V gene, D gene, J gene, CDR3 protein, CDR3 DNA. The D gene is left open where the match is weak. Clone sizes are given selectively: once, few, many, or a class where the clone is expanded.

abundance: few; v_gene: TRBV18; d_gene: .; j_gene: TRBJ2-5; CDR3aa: CASSPRSETQYF; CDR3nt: TGTGCCAGCTCACCACGCTCGGAGACCCAGTACTTC
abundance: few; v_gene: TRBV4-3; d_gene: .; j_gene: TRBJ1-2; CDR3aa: CASSQELQQRANYGYTF; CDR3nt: TGCGCCAGCAGCCAAGAGCTCCAACAGAGAGCTAACTATGGCTACACCTTC
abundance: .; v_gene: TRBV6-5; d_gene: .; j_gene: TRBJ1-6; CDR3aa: CASRDGYNSPLHF; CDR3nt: TGTGCCAGCAGGGACGGTTATAATTCACCCCTCCACTTT
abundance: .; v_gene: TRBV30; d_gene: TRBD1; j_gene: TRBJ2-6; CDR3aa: CAWSGGKTGVPSSGANVLTF; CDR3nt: TGTGCCTGGAGTGGCGGAAAGACAGGGGTTCCGAGCTCTGGGGCCAACGTCCTGACTTTC
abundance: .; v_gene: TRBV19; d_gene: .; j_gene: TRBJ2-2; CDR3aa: CASTYQGGTGELFF; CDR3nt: TGTGCCAGTACCTATCAGGGGGGTACCGGGGAGCTGTTTTTT
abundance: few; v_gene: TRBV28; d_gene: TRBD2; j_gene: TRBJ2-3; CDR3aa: CASSLGSWTSGIGTDTQYF; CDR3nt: TGTGCCAGCAGTTTGGGATCTTGGACTAGCGGGATTGGTACAGATACGCAGTATTTT
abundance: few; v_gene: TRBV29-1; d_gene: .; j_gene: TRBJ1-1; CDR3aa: CSVVGPLNTEAFF; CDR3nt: TGCAGCGTTGTAGGACCGCTGAACACTGAAGCTTTCTTT
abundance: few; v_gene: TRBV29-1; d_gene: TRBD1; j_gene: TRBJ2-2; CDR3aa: CSVEVGQGVVRGPFGELFF; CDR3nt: TGCAGCGTTGAGGTCGGACAGGGTGTGGTACGGGGCCCATTCGGGGAGCTGTTTTTT
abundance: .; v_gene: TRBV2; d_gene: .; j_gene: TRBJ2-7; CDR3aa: CASRKIDRSYEQYF; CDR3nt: TGTGCCAGCCGAAAGATAGACAGGTCTTACGAGCAGTACTTC
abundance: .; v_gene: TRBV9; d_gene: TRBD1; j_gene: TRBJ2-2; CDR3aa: CASSPTDRANTGELFF; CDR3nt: TGTGCCAGCAGCCCCACCGACAGGGCGAACACCGGGGAGCTGTTTTTT
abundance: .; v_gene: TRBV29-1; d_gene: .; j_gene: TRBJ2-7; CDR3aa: CSVSGTYEQYF; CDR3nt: TGCAGCGTCTCGGGGACGTACGAGCAGTACTTC
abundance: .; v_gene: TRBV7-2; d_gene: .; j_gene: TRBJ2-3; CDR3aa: CASSPWTGTDTQYF; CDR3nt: TGTGCCAGCAGCCCTTGGACAGGCACAGATACGCAGTATTTT
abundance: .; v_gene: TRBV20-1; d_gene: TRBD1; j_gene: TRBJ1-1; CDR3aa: CSATDRVEAFF; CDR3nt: TGCAGTGCTACTGACAGGGTTGAAGCTTTCTTT
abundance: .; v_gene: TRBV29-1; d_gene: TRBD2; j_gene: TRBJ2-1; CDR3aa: CSVDTLGLAGGEQFF; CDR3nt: TGCAGCGTTGATACACTAGGACTAGCGGGAGGTGAGCAGTTCTTC
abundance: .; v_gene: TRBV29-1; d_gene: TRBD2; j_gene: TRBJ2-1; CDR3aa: CSVGKAGGNNEQFF; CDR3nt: TGCAGCGTTGGAAAAGCGGGGGGTAATAATGAGCAGTTCTTC
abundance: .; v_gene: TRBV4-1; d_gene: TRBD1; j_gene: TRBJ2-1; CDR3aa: CASSQELGRGRGNEQFF; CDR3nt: TGCGCCAGCAGCCAAGAGTTGGGCAGGGGGCGAGGCAATGAGCAGTTCTTC
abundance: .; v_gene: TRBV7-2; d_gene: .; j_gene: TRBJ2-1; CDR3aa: CASSFRPGEQFF; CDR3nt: TGTGCCAGCAGCTTTCGTCCAGGTGAGCAGTTCTTC
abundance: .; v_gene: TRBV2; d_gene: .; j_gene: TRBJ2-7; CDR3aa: CASSEEYSSYEQYF; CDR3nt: TGTGCCAGCAGTGAAGAGTACAGCTCGTACGAGCAGTACTTC
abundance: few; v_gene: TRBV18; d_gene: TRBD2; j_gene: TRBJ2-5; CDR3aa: CASSPGTSGETQYF; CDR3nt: TGTGCCAGCTCACCAGGGACTAGCGGAGAGACCCAGTACTTC
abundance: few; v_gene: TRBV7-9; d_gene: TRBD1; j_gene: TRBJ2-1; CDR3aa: CASSTWTGVLYNEQFF; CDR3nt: TGTGCCAGCAGCACCTGGACAGGGGTACTCTACAATGAGCAGTTCTTC
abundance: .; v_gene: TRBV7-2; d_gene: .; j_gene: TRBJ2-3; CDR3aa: CASSPTRQPDTQYF; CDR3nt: TGTGCCAGCAGCCCCACTCGGCAGCCAGATACGCAGTATTTT
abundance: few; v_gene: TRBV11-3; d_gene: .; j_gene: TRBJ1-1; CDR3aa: CASSLDGREGNTEAFF; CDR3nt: TGTGCCAGCAGCTTAGATGGCAGGGAAGGGAACACTGAAGCTTTCTTT
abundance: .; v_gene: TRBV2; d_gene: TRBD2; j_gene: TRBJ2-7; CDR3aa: CASGVSGESEQYF; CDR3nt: TGTGCCAGTGGGGTCAGCGGGGAGAGCGAGCAGTACTTC
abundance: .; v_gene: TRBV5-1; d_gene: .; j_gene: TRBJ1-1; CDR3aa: CASSLGTLGTSEAFF; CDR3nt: TGCGCCAGCAGCTTGGGAACGTTGGGGACGTCTGAAGCTTTCTTT
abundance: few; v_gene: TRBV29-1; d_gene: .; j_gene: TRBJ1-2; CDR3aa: CSVPNRDEGTYTF; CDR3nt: TGCAGCGTCCCGAATAGAGACGAGGGTACATACACCTTC
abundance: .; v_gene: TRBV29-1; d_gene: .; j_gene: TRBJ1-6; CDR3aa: CSVAAEYNSPLHF; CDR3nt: TGCAGCGTTGCGGCAGAATATAATTCACCCCTCCACTTT
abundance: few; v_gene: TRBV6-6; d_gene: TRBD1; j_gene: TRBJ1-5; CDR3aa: CASSGTGYSNQPQHF; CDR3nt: TGTGCCAGCAGTGGGACAGGGTATAGCAATCAGCCCCAGCATTTT
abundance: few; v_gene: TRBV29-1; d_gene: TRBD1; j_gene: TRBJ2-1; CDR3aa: CSVGGQGNNNEQFF; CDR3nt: TGCAGCGTCGGGGGACAGGGCAACAACAATGAGCAGTTCTTC
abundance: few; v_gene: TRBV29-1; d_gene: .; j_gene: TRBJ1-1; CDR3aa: CSVALRVNTEAFF; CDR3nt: TGCAGCGTCGCCTTGAGGGTGAACACTGAAGCTTTCTTT
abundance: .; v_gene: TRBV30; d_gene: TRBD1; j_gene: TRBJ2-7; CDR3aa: CAWMGGQGAREQYF; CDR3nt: TGTGCCTGGATGGGGGGACAGGGGGCGAGGGAGCAGTACTTC
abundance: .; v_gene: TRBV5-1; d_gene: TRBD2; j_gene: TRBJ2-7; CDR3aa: CASSLRSSLAGASYEQYF; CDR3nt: TGCGCCAGCAGCTTGAGGTCGTCCCTAGCGGGGGCCTCCTACGAGCAGTACTTC
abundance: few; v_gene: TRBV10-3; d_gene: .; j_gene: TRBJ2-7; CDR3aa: CAASGLPTYEQYF; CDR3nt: TGTGCCGCATCGGGCCTCCCTACCTACGAGCAGTACTTC
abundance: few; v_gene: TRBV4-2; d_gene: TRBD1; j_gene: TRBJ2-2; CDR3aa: CASSQGDRGNTGELFF; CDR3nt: TGTGCCAGCAGCCAAGGGGACAGGGGGAACACCGGGGAGCTGTTTTTT
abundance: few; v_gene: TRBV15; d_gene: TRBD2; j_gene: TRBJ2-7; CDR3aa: CATSTIAGQYEQYF; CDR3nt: TGTGCCACCAGCACCATAGCGGGACAATACGAGCAGTACTTC
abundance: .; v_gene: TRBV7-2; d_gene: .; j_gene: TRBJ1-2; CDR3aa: CASSLGDYGYTF; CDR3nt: TGTGCCAGCAGCTTAGGAGACTATGGCTACACCTTC
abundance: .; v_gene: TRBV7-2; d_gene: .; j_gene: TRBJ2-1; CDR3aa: CACRGGSGALNEQFF; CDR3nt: TGTGCCTGTAGGGGGGGGAGCGGAGCCCTCAATGAGCAGTTCTTC
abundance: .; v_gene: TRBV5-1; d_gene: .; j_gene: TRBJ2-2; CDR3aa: CASSLDRATGELFF; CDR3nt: TGCGCCAGCAGCTTGGACAGAGCCACCGGGGAGCTGTTTTTT
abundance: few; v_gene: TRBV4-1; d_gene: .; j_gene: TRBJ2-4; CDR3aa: CASSQDPTGNIQYF; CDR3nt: TGCGCCAGCAGCCAAGATCCCACAGGGAACATTCAGTACTTC
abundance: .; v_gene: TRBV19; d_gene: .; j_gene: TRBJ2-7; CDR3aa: CAGYRDGMDEQYF; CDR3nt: TGTGCCGGTTACAGGGACGGGATGGACGAGCAGTACTTC
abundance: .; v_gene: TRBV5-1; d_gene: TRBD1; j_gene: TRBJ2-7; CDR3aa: CASSPGGQGGHEQYF; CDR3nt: TGCGCCAGCAGCCCAGGGGGACAGGGTGGACACGAGCAGTACTTC
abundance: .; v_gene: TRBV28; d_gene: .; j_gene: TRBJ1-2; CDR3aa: CASTGVDNGYTF; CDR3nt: TGTGCCAGCACCGGGGTAGACAATGGCTACACCTTC
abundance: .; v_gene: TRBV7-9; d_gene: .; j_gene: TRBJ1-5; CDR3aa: CASSFSVSNQPQHF; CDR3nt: TGTGCCAGCAGCTTCAGCGTTAGCAATCAGCCCCAGCATTTT
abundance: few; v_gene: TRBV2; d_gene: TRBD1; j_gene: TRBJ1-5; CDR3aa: CASSSQGTSNQPQHF; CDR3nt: TGTGCCAGCAGTTCACAGGGGACCAGCAATCAGCCCCAGCATTTT
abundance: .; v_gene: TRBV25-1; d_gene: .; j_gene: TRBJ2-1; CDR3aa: CASLPALGGGNEQFF; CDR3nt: TGTGCCAGCCTTCCCGCCTTAGGAGGGGGCAATGAGCAGTTCTTC
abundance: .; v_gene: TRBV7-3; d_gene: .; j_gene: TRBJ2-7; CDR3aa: CASSRYSDSSYEQYF; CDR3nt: TGTGCCAGCAGCAGATATAGCGACAGCTCCTACGAGCAGTACTTC